The 26 T cell receptor beta chains below all came from one sample that was sequenced in a study of OX40 agonist ivuxolimab in advanced cancers. Repertoires were generated with immunoSEQ multiplex PCR, while TCRdb's copy carries only in-frame clones and drops some. The sample gives approximately 69,000 clones, roughly 88% of which show up once; around 1.1% is in the top ten. Here the sequenced sample was CD4+ or CD8+ T cells sorted from blood, taken in a trial of the OX40 agonist ivuxolimab. All receptors come from an adult with an advanced solid tumor such as melanoma, head and neck, liver or kidney cancer.

This sequence joins TRBV6-1 and TRBJ1-1; D is unresolved. The germline V and J ends were trimmed by 10 bases and 1 base, with 16 bases remaining between them. The CDR3 sequence is 14 residues long. In germline, CDR1 is MNHNS, CDR2 SASEGT. CDR3 coding DNA: TGTGCCACTCAACCCGGCCCATGGAACACTGAAGCTTTCTTT. Amino acid sequence: CATQPGPWNTEAFF.

The CDR3 DNA is TGTGCCAGCAGTACCACCGGGACAGGGAAAGAGACCCAGTACTTC. Residues: CASSTTGTGKETQYF. The V call is TRBV2, the J call TRBJ2-5, with 9 bases fitting TRBD1. The CDR3 covers 15 residues. Germline trimming cut 5 bases from V and 3 bases from J; bases unmatched to any gene: 7. CDR1 and CDR2 (germline): SNHLY, FYNNEI.

This chain links TRBV5-1 with TRBJ1-6; 8 bases match TRBD1. Germline loops: CDR1 SGHRS, CDR2 YFSETQ. After removal of 0 bases from V and 8 bases from J, the junction contained 4 bases not matched to a gene. The CDR3 totals 15 residues. The CDR3 loop is CASSLETGVDSPLHF. CDR3 bases: TGCGCCAGCAGCTTGGAGACAGGGGTAGATTCACCCCTCCACTTT.

The chain employs TRBV5-1 and TRBJ1-1; 9 nucleotides line up with TRBD1. The V gene's germline CDR1 is SGHRS and CDR2 YFSETQ. The CDR3 runs to 16 residues. The J segment lost 5 bases and the V segment lost 4 bases, leaving 12 bases of the junction unmatched. The CDR3 region is CASSTIYRGRKTEAFF. CDR3 bases: TGCGCCAGCAGCACCATATACAGGGGGCGGAAAACTGAAGCTTTCTTT.

V usage is TRBV7-2 and J usage is TRBJ1-2; D unclear. CDR1 is SGHTA, CDR2 FQGNSA, per germline. The CDR3 is 14 residues long. V lost 1 base, J lost 2 bases, and 8 bases lay in between. The CDR3 DNA follows: TGTGCCAGCAGCTTAGATGCAGAGAACTATGGCTACACCTTC. Encoded protein: CASSLDAENYGYTF.

The chain employs TRBV5-1 and TRBJ1-1; 7 bases are shared with TRBD1. CDR1 SGHRS and CDR2 YFSETQ come from the germline V gene. The CDR3 has 14 amino acids. Trimming cost V 4 bases and J 4 bases; bases outside gene matches: 7. The CDR3, as DNA: TGCGCCAGCAGCGTCTCGACAGGGCGCACTGAAGCTTTCTTT. This translates into CASSVSTGRTEAFF.

DNA for the CDR3: TGTGCCAGCAGTGGCGACCTCGAGACCCAGTACTTC. Its translation is CASSGDLETQYF. V and J are TRBV28 and TRBJ2-5; D gene uncertain. Germline CDR1 and CDR2: MDHEN and SYDVKM. V lost 5 bases and J lost 5, with 9 bases in between. The CDR3 is 12 amino acids.

The chain combines TRBV7-8 with TRBJ2-5; 8 nucleotides match TRBD2. CDR3 length: 14 residues. J gave up 4 bases and V 8 bases, and 9 bases lay outside the gene matches. The germline CDR1 and CDR2 sequences are SGHVS and FQNEAQ. The CDR3 nucleotides read TGTGCCAGCGTTAAACGGGCGGGGGGAGAGACCCAGTACTTC. It specifies CASVKRAGGETQYF.

V usage is TRBV7-9 and J usage is TRBJ1-1; 7 bases line up with TRBD1. This CDR3 spans 15 amino acids. The junction had 5 bases not matched to a gene; V was cut back by 4 bases and J by 0 bases. Per germline, CDR1 SEHNR and CDR2 FQNEAQ (reference sequence). DNA for the CDR3: TGTGCCAGCAGCTCCCAGGGGGGAGTGAACACTGAAGCTTTCTTT. It yields the protein CASSSQGGVNTEAFF.

This chain links TRBV5-1 with TRBJ1-2, with a possible D match to TRBD1 (6 bases). The CDR3 is 15 amino acids. Trimming pared 2 bases from V and 6 bases from J, leaving 17 bases between. Germline lookup yields CDR1 SGHRS and CDR2 YFSETQ. CDR3 sequence reads: CASSLSGDNTNGYTF. DNA of the CDR3: TGCGCCAGCAGCTTATCCGGGGACAATACTAATGGCTACACCTTC.

The rearrangement links TRBV7-3 to TRBJ2-1, with 13 nucleotides matching TRBD2. CDR3 length equals 17 residues. V gave up 5 bases and J gave up 8 bases; unmatched junction bases: 12. CDR1 is SGHTA, CDR2 FQGTGA, per germline. The CDR3 spells CASSRTSGGPGGDEQFF. As DNA, the CDR3 is TGTGCCAGCAGCCGGACTAGCGGGGGCCCAGGGGGAGATGAGCAGTTCTTC. Complete variable domain (other parts from reference TRBV7-3 and TRBJ2-1): GAGVSQTPSNKVTEKGKYVELRCDPISGHTALYWYRQSLGQGPEFLIYFQGTGAADDSGLPNDRFFAVRPEGSVSTLKIQRTERGDSAVYLCASSRTSGGPGGDEQFFGPGTRLTVL.

V gene TRBV7-6 combines with J gene TRBJ2-5; D gene ambiguous. The CDR3 contains 16 residues. Trimming removed 5 bases at V and 5 bases at J, with 21 bases between. Germline V gene sequence: CDR1 SGHVS, CDR2 FNYEAQ. CDR3 protein: CASSLIVTRNGETQYF. The CDR3 DNA is TGTGCCAGCAGCCTTATCGTCACTCGGAATGGGGAGACCCAGTACTTC.

This sequence joins TRBV4-3 and TRBJ1-5; D is unresolved. CDR1 and CDR2 (germline): LGHNA, YSLEER. The CDR3 is made up of 14 amino acids. The germline V and J ends were trimmed by 1 base and 4 bases, with 8 bases remaining between them. CDR3 in DNA: TGCGCCAGCAGCCAAGGGCCAGCGAATCAGCCCCAGCATTTT. Translated: CASSQGPANQPQHF.

This clone was seen once. The chain employs TRBV4-3 and TRBJ2-1; TRBD2 aligns across 11 bases. CDR1 is LGHNA, CDR2 YSLEER, per germline. Trimming removed 0 bases from V and 8 bases from J; junction bases left unmatched: 6. The CDR3 contains 16 residues. For the CDR3, the DNA is TGCGCCAGCAGCCAAGAGGCTAGCGGGGGGAGGTATGAGCAGTTCTTC. It translates to CASSQEASGGRYEQFF.

This chain joins TRBV4-3 and TRBJ1-2, with D perhaps matching TRBD1 (5 bases). Trimming pared 2 bases from V and 7 bases from J, leaving 17 bases between. Germline loops: CDR1 LGHNA, CDR2 YSLEER. CDR3 length: 15 residues. The DNA of the CDR3 is TGCGCCAGCAGCCAAAGTGCGGCCAGGGTGACTGGCTACACCTTC. Translation: CASSQSAARVTGYTF.

The chain combines TRBV6-5 with TRBJ2-7; 7 bases fit TRBD2. The CDR3 has 16 residues. V lost 0 bases, J lost 1 base, and 6 bases stayed unmatched. CDR1 MNHEY and CDR2 SVGAGI come from the germline V gene. CDR3 region: CASSYSVVGRSYEQYF. Written as DNA, the CDR3 is TGTGCCAGCAGTTACTCCGTTGTCGGGAGGTCCTACGAGCAGTACTTC.

The CDR3 DNA sequence: TGTGCCAGCAGTTTTTTAGGTAGTGAGGGCACTGAAGCTTTCTTT. Translating it yields CASSFLGSEGTEAFF. J is TRBJ1-1 and V is TRBV27; D gene uncertain. CDR1 is MNHEY, CDR2 SMNVEV, per germline (reference sequence). CDR3 length: 15 residues. The V gene lost 3 bases and the J gene lost 4 bases, with 15 bases spanning the gap.

The DNA of the CDR3 is TGCGCCAGCAGCTACGACAGGGCGCCAAACTATGGCTACACCTTC. Translation: CASSYDRAPNYGYTF. The V gene is TRBV4-3, the J gene TRBJ1-2, with 7 bases fitting TRBD1. The CDR3 covers 15 residues. The V segment lost 5 bases and the J segment 2 bases; nucleotides outside the gene matches: 8. CDR1 and CDR2 from the germline V gene are LGHNA and YSLEER.

The CDR3 coding sequence is TGTGCCAGTAGTATAAAAGGAGGGGACAATGAGCAGTTCTTC. It specifies CASSIKGGDNEQFF. This sequence joins TRBV19 and TRBJ2-1; possibly TRBD2 for D (6 bases). The V end was cut by 2 bases, the J end by 5 bases, with 10 bases between. Germline CDR1 LNHDA, CDR2 SQIVND (reference sequence). This CDR3 is 14 amino acids long.

CDR3 nucleotides: TGTGCCAGCAGCTTCCAAGACAGGGACTCCTACGAGCAGTACTTC. It is translated as CASSFQDRDSYEQYF. The V call is TRBV5-5, the J call TRBJ2-7; TRBD1 aligns across 7 bases. Germline V lookup: CDR1 SGHKS, CDR2 YYEKEE (reference sequence). This CDR3 comprises 15 residues. Trimming took 2 bases from V and 0 from J; bases not matched to a gene: 5.

The sample holds a few counts of this clone. This sequence joins TRBV16 and TRBJ2-7, with TRBD2 matching 12 bases. Trimming removed 4 bases from V and 2 bases from J; junction bases left unmatched: 3. CDR3 size: 15 residues. From germline, CDR1 is KGHSY and CDR2 FQNENV. The CDR3 protein is CASSRTSGATYEQYF. The CDR3 nucleotides are TGTGCCAGCAGCCGGACTAGCGGGGCTACCTACGAGCAGTACTTC.

This sequence joins TRBV9 and TRBJ2-5, with a tentative D call TRBD2 (7 bases). The CDR3 length is 15 residues. Germline V gives CDR1 SGDLS, CDR2 YYNGEE. V was pared by 0 bases and J by 4 bases, with 13 bases between. The CDR3 here is CASSVGAGGLETQYF. The CDR3 region has the DNA TGTGCCAGCAGCGTAGGGGCCGGGGGGCTAGAGACCCAGTACTTC.

The gene calls are TRBV7-2 and TRBJ1-1, with a tentative D call TRBD1 (6 bases). V was cut by 2 bases and J by 8 bases, with 9 bases left in between. The germline gives CDR1 SGHTA, CDR2 FQGNSA. CDR3 length equals 12 residues. Written as DNA, the CDR3 is TGTGCCAGCAGCTTAAGAGGGGGGGAAGCTTTCTTT. Translating gives CASSLRGGEAFF. The variable domain in full, with the rest retrieved from reference TRBV7-2 and TRBJ1-1, is GAGVSQSPSNKVTEKGKDVELRCDPISGHTALYWYRQSLGQGLEFLIYFQGNSAPDKSGLPSDRFSAERTGGSVSTLTIQRTQQEDSAVYLCASSLRGGEAFFGQGTRLTVV.

The gene calls are TRBV7-8 and TRBJ2-3; TRBD1 agrees at 8 bases. With 3 bases clipped from V and 4 bases from J, the junction kept 9 bases outside the gene matches. Germline-derived CDR1 and CDR2 are SGHVS and FQNEAQ. This CDR3 spans 16 amino acids. The CDR3 bases are TGTGCCAGCAGCTTCCTCCCGGACAGGGCCGCAGATACGCAGTATTTT. Its translation is CASSFLPDRAADTQYF.

The chain joins TRBV6-1 to TRBJ2-6; D is tentatively TRBD1 or TRBD2 (5 bases each). The V end was cut by 5 bases, the J end by 0 bases, with 8 bases between. Per the germline V gene, CDR1 is MNHNS and CDR2 is SASEGT. The length of the CDR3 is 15 residues. The CDR3 DNA follows: TGTGCCAGCAGTTGGGGGAACTCTGGGGCCAACGTCCTGACTTTC. Translated, it gives CASSWGNSGANVLTF.

J is TRBJ2-1 and V is TRBV5-4; D may be TRBD1 or TRBD2 (5 bases each). The germline V gene encodes CDR1 SGHNT and CDR2 YYREEE (reference sequence). Between the trimmed V and J ends, which lost 4 bases and 8 bases, there was a span of 13 bases. CDR3 length: 13 residues. As DNA, the CDR3 is TGTGCCAGCAGCCAGGGAGCCCAGGATGAGCAGTTCTTC. It codes for CASSQGAQDEQFF.